What follows are 7 T cell receptor beta chains derived from one specimen sequenced in a study of a mutant IDH1 vaccine in newly diagnosed glioma. Sample time point: baseline, week 1 (first vaccination visit). Treatment specified: pre-vaccination baseline after standard-of-care therapy. Repertoires were generated with immunoSEQ multiplex PCR, while TCRdb's copy carries only in-frame clones and drops some. The sample holds 30,000 to 40,000 clones; 80% to 95% are singletons and the top ten take about 18%. Sequencing used PBMCs, obtained from a glioma patient treated with radiotherapy, temozolomide or both. The receptors were gathered from a man aged 18 to 29 with glioma.

The chain uses TRBV5-6 and TRBJ2-1, with unresolved D. The germline gives CDR1 SGHDT, CDR2 YYEEEE. V lost 4 bases, J lost 0 bases, and 17 bases lay in between. CDR3 length: 17 amino acids. CDR3 residues: CASSMLWVASSYNEQFF. The CDR3 coding sequence is TGTGCCAGCAGCATGCTGTGGGTCGCCAGCTCCTACAATGAGCAGTTCTTC. Variable domain in full (rest from reference TRBV5-6 and TRBJ2-1): DAGVTQSPTHLIKTRGQQVTLRCSPKSGHDTVSWYQQALGQGPQFIFQYYEEEERQRGNFPDRFSGHQFPNYSSELNVNALLLGDSALYLCASSMLWVASSYNEQFFGPGTRLTVL.

The chain links TRBV5-1 to TRBJ2-7, with TRBD2 matching over 7 bases. V shed 7 bases and J 3 bases; nucleotides not matched to a gene: 4. CDR3 length equals 12 residues. From germline, CDR1 is SGHRS and CDR2 YFSETQ. The CDR3 DNA reads as TGCGCCAGCGGGGAGGGCAACTACGAGCAGTACTTC. Its translation is CASGEGNYEQYF.

The chain recombines TRBV28 with TRBJ2-4; TRBD1 or TRBD2 may be the D gene (6 bases each). This CDR3 is 12 amino acids long. Trimming removed 5 bases at V and 12 bases at J, with 14 bases between. Looked up from germline, CDR1 is MDHEN and CDR2 is SYDVKM. The DNA of the CDR3 is TGTGCCAGCAGTGGGGGGCTAGTGGGTCAGTACTTC. This encodes CASSGGLVGQYF.

This clone was seen a single time. The gene calls are TRBV5-8 and TRBJ1-1; weak D call: TRBD1 (6 bases). This CDR3 is built from 14 residues. With 0 bases removed from V and 6 bases from J, the gap between germline ends came to 12 bases. The germline CDR1 and CDR2 sequences are SGHTS and YDEGEE. In DNA, the CDR3 is TGTGCCAGCAGCTTGGTACAGGGATGGCCTGAAGCTTTCTTT. It is translated as CASSLVQGWPEAFF.

Comments on this clone: The junction differs from germline at one of its ends, possibly a read error. The V and J genes are TRBV6-5 and TRBJ1-2, with D unclear. CDR3 length equals 11 residues. The germline V gene encodes CDR1 MNHEY and CDR2 SVGAGI. The CDR3 loop is CASSYPGPIQF. In DNA form, the CDR3 reads TGTGCCAGCAGTTACCCCGGGCCGATCCAATTC.

This clone was recorded only once. V usage is TRBV15 and J usage is TRBJ1-1, with 7 bases aligning to TRBD1. Trimming at V came to 5 bases and at J to 4 bases, leaving 13 bases not matched to a gene. Looked up from germline, CDR1 is LNHNV and CDR2 is YYDKDF (reference sequence). The CDR3 has 16 residues. CDR3 sequence: CATSRTYLTGTTEAFF. The CDR3, as DNA: TGTGCCACCAGCCGTACCTACTTGACAGGGACCACTGAAGCTTTCTTT.

V is TRBV29-1 and J is TRBJ1-1; perhaps TRBD1 as D (6 bases). V shed 4 bases and J shed 0 bases, with 12 bases lying between them. The CDR3 is 14 residues long. Looked up from germline, CDR1 is SQVTM and CDR2 is ANQGSEA. This CDR3 is CSVGTRGLNTEAFF. The CDR3 nucleotides are TGCAGCGTTGGGACCCGGGGGCTGAACACTGAAGCTTTCTTT. The full variable domain, completed using reference TRBV29-1 and TRBJ1-1, is SAVISQKPSRDICQRGTSLTIQCQVDSQVTMMFWYRQQPGQSLTLIATANQGSEATYESGFVIDKFPISRPNLTFSTLTVSNMSPEDSSIYLCSVGTRGLNTEAFFGQGTRLTVV.